The 23 T cell receptor beta chains in this list originate from one sample, sequenced in a study of T cell responses to AZD1222 COVID-19 vaccine. The data were produced by immunoSEQ multiplex PCR, yet TCRdb's version contains in-frame clones alone and is incomplete. The sample has 95,000 to 150,000 clones, under 85% seen once. The sequencing here drew on peripheral blood, taken on day 0 of AZD1222 vaccination. The receptors here all came from an adult in good health.

The chain couples TRBV4-2 to TRBJ2-7, with D possibly TRBD2 on 6 matching bases. The CDR3 is 15 residues long. V lost 0 bases and J 4 bases, leaving 13 bases between the germline ends. From germline, CDR1 is LGHNA and CDR2 YNFKEQ. The CDR3, as DNA: TGTGCCAGCAGCCAAGACCGGGGACTCTCGTACGAGCAGTACTTC. Protein sequence: CASSQDRGLSYEQYF.

This chain uses TRBV5-6 with TRBJ1-2; D is ambiguous. The CDR3 has 12 amino acids. Germline V gene lookup returns CDR1 SGHDT and CDR2 YYEEEE. Trimming pared 0 bases from V and 7 bases from J, leaving 7 bases between. The CDR3: CASSLAASGYTF. CDR3 nucleotides: TGTGCCAGCAGCTTGGCAGCCAGTGGCTACACCTTC.

This clone has just one count. The CDR3 loop reads CASSLAEVDSPLHF. Here the CDR3 DNA reads TGTGCCAGCAGTCTCGCAGAGGTTGACTCACCCCTCCACTTT. The rearrangement links TRBV27 to TRBJ1-6; no reliable D call. CDR1 is MNHEY and CDR2 is SMNVEV in the germline V gene (reference sequence). Trimming left V 5 bases short and J 10 bases short, with 15 bases between. This CDR3 spans 14 amino acids.

The chain is built from TRBV5-1 and TRBJ1-4; D ambiguous. The CDR3 is made up of 14 amino acids. Trimming removed 3 bases at V and 5 bases at J, with 11 bases between. Germline V gene data show CDR1 as SGHRS and CDR2 as YFSETQ. CDR3 region: CASSSLAPNEKLFF. In DNA, the CDR3 is TGCGCCAGCAGCTCCCTCGCGCCGAATGAAAAACTGTTTTTT.

The J gene is TRBJ2-1, the V gene TRBV19; D tentatively fits TRBD1 or TRBD2 (6 bases each). The CDR3 is 12 residues long. V lost 10 bases to trimming and J lost 8 bases, with 15 bases between them. Germline CDR1 LNHDA, CDR2 SQIVND (reference sequence). DNA of the CDR3: TGTGCCACCTCCGGGGGCCGGGATGAGCAGTTCTTC. Translating it yields CATSGGRDEQFF.

The chain carries TRBV18 and TRBJ2-1; either TRBD1 or TRBD2 may fit D (6 bases each). Per the germline V gene, CDR1 is KGHSH and CDR2 is LQKENI. The CDR3 runs 16 residues. The V gene lost 3 bases and the J gene lost 4 bases, with 16 bases spanning the gap. DNA of the CDR3: TGTGCCAGCTCACCGGCGGGACAAGGGGGATACAATGAGCAGTTCTTC. Protein product: CASSPAGQGGYNEQFF.

The chain uses TRBV6-4 and TRBJ2-3; D uncertain. Trimming left V 0 bases short and J 6 bases short, with 13 bases between. This CDR3 has 15 residues. CDR1 is MRHNA and CDR2 is SNTAGT in the germline V gene. DNA of the CDR3: TGTGCCAGCAGTGACTCGCATGAGCCCACGGATACGCAGTATTTT. This gives the protein CASSDSHEPTDTQYF.

The V and J genes are TRBV11-2 and TRBJ1-4; D unclear. The CDR3 totals 15 residues. Germline loops: CDR1 SGHAT, CDR2 FQNNGV. V was cut by 5 bases and J by 7 bases, with 17 bases left in between. CDR3 in DNA: TGTGCCAGCAGCCCCGGGCGCGGTTTTAGTGAAAAACTGTTTTTT. Amino acids: CASSPGRGFSEKLFF.

This rearrangement joins TRBV7-9 to TRBJ1-1, with D unresolved. CDR1 is SEHNR, CDR2 FQNEAQ, per germline (reference sequence). CDR3 size: 14 residues. V lost 5 bases and J 1 base, leaving 11 bases between the germline ends. DNA of the CDR3: TGTGCCAGCAGCGACTTGCTGAAGAACACTGAAGCTTTCTTT. Its translation is CASSDLLKNTEAFF.

The chain carries TRBV19 and TRBJ2-7; D is unresolved. This CDR3 region has 11 residues. Germline V lookup: CDR1 LNHDA, CDR2 SQIVND (reference sequence). Trimming removed 5 bases from V and 6 bases from J, with 8 bases in between. Here the CDR3 reads CASSSLGEQYF. The CDR3 nucleotides are TGTGCCAGTAGTTCGCTGGGCGAGCAGTACTTC.

CDR3 in amino acids: CASRAGGQGADHQPQHF. The CDR3 region has the DNA TGTGCCAGTAGGGCCGGCGGACAGGGTGCGGATCATCAGCCCCAGCATTTT. The chain combines TRBV28 with TRBJ1-5; 8 bases are a match to TRBD1. Germline V gene sequence: CDR1 MDHEN, CDR2 SYDVKM. V gave up 9 bases and J gave up 5 bases; unmatched junction bases: 18. The CDR3 is 17 residues long. Full variable domain (outside the CDR3, taken from reference TRBV28 and TRBJ1-5): DVKVTQSSRYLVKRTGEKVFLECVQDMDHENMFWYRQDPGLGLRLIYFSYDVKMKEKGDIPEGYSVSREKKERFSLILESASTNQTSMYLCASRAGGQGADHQPQHFGDGTRLSIL.

The chain has TRBV6-5 and TRBJ1-2; D is perhaps TRBD1 (5 bases). This CDR3 has 14 residues. Trimming removed 6 bases at V and 5 bases at J, with 16 bases between. From germline, CDR1 is MNHEY and CDR2 SVGAGI. CDR3 DNA sequence: TGTGCCAGCAGCCGCCAGGGAGGGAAGTATGGCTACACCTTC. Translating it yields CASSRQGGKYGYTF.

The J gene is TRBJ2-7, the V gene TRBV13; TRBD2 agrees at 7 bases. The CDR3 contains 13 residues. V was pared by 5 bases and J by 5 bases, with 6 bases of the junction left unmatched. From germline, CDR1 is PRHDT and CDR2 FYEKMQ (reference sequence). This chain's CDR3 is CASSLQGGHEQYF. In nucleotides, the CDR3 is TGTGCCAGCAGCCTCCAGGGAGGGCACGAGCAGTACTTC.

The chain carries TRBV5-5 and TRBJ2-7; D is possibly TRBD1 (5 bases). Germline V CDR1 and CDR2: SGHKS, YYEKEE (reference sequence). Trimming took 1 base from V and 3 from J, leaving 11 bases between them. The CDR3 length is 14 residues. The chain's CDR3 is CASSLLWGYYEQYF. The CDR3 DNA sequence: TGTGCCAGCAGCTTGCTCTGGGGCTACTACGAGCAGTACTTC.

The chain carries TRBV19 and TRBJ2-1, with 7 bases fitting TRBD2. V lost 5 bases to trimming and J lost 10 bases; unmatched junction nucleotides: 8. From germline, CDR1 is LNHDA and CDR2 SQIVND (reference sequence). The CDR3 is made up of 13 amino acids. The CDR3 DNA reads as TGTGCCAGTAGTCCTCCGGGGGGTCGGGAGCAGTTCTTC. It is translated as CASSPPGGREQFF. Full variable domain (outside the CDR3, taken from reference TRBV19 and TRBJ2-1): DGGITQSPKYLFRKEGQNVTLSCEQNLNHDAMYWYRQDPGQGLRLIYYSQIVNDFQKGDIAEGYSVSREKKESFPLTVTSAQKNPTAFYLCASSPPGGREQFFGPGTRLTVL.

The gene calls are TRBV14 and TRBJ1-1; D remains unclear. Germline CDR1 and CDR2: SGHDN and FVKESK. The CDR3 has 14 residues. The ends were cut back, 6 bases at V and 2 bases at J, with 13 bases in the middle. CDR3 nucleotides: TGTGCCAGCAGTCCGACTGGGGTTAACACTGAAGCTTTCTTT. This codes for CASSPTGVNTEAFF. Drawing the rest from reference TRBV14 and TRBJ1-1, the complete variable domain is EAGVTQFPSHSVIEKGQTVTLRCDPISGHDNLYWYRRVMGKEIKFLLHFVKESKQDESGMPNNRFLAERTGGTYSTLKVQPAELEDSGVYFCASSPTGVNTEAFFGQGTRLTVV.

The chain recombines TRBV6-5 with TRBJ1-5, with a tentative D call TRBD1 (6 bases). V was clipped by 6 bases and J by 1 base, with 10 bases between them. The length of the CDR3 is 14 residues. The germline gives CDR1 MNHEY, CDR2 SVGAGI. CDR3 in DNA: TGTGCCAGCAGCTCGAGGGGGAGCAATCAGCCCCAGCATTTT. Protein sequence: CASSSRGSNQPQHF.

The chain employs TRBV2 and TRBJ2-7; a possible D gene is TRBD2 (6 bases). This CDR3 contains 15 residues. Germline lookup yields CDR1 SNHLY and CDR2 FYNNEI. V lost 1 base and J 0 bases, leaving 10 bases between the germline ends. CDR3 in amino acids: CASSEVAVSSYEQYF. The CDR3, as DNA: TGTGCCAGCAGTGAAGTAGCGGTTAGCTCCTACGAGCAGTACTTC.

The chain employs TRBV5-1 and TRBJ1-5, with D possibly being TRBD1 (6 bases). Germline CDR1 SGHRS, CDR2 YFSETQ. V shed 4 bases and J shed 4 bases, with 15 bases lying between them. CDR3 size: 15 residues. CDR3 bases: TGCGCCAGCAGCCCTGGGGGCAGGGGAAATCAGCCCCAGCATTTT. Translated, it gives CASSPGGRGNQPQHF. The complete variable domain, with remaining parts taken from reference TRBV5-1 and TRBJ1-5, reads KAGVTQTPRYLIKTRGQQVTLSCSPISGHRSVSWYQQTPGQGLQFLFEYFSETQRNKGNFPGRFSGRQFSNSRSEMNVSTLELGDSALYLCASSPGGRGNQPQHFGDGTRLSIL.

This rearrangement joins TRBV10-3 to TRBJ1-1, with D possibly being TRBD1 (5 bases). Germline values: CDR1 ENHRY, CDR2 SYGVKD. The CDR3 covers 14 residues. Trimming took 11 bases from V and 0 from J, leaving 16 bases between them. CDR3 DNA sequence: TGTGCCTCCGGGGGGGGTGGTCTGAACACTGAAGCTTTCTTT. It translates to CASGGGGLNTEAFF.

The rearrangement links TRBV5-5 to TRBJ2-3; D gene unclear. The CDR3 runs 14 residues. Trimming took 0 bases from V and 3 from J, leaving 8 bases between them. Germline V lookup: CDR1 SGHKS, CDR2 YYEKEE (reference sequence). The DNA for the CDR3 is TGTGCCAGCAGCTTGGCCGGCAGTACAGATACGCAGTATTTT. This sequence encodes CASSLAGSTDTQYF. The full variable domain, with the rest looked up from reference TRBV5-5 and TRBJ2-3, is DAGVTQSPTHLIKTRGQQVTLRCSPISGHKSVSWYQQVLGQGPQFIFQYYEKEERGRGNFPDRFSARQFPNYSSELNVNALLLGDSALYLCASSLAGSTDTQYFGPGTRLTVL.

The gene calls are TRBV28 and TRBJ2-5; D gene ambiguous. Between the trimmed V and J ends, which lost 3 bases and 3 bases, there was a span of 8 bases. CDR3 length: 13 amino acids. Per germline, CDR1 MDHEN and CDR2 SYDVKM. The CDR3 reads CASSLNSEETQYF. The DNA for the CDR3 is TGTGCCAGCAGTTTGAACAGTGAAGAGACCCAGTACTTC.

V is TRBV5-1 and J is TRBJ2-2; maybe TRBD2 (5 bases). Germline V gene data show CDR1 as SGHRS and CDR2 as YFSETQ. CDR3 size: 16 residues. V lost 6 bases, J lost 0 bases, and 15 bases lay in between. As DNA, the CDR3 is TGCGCCAGCACCCTCACCGGAGCGGCGAACACCGGGGAGCTGTTTTTT. Protein sequence: CASTLTGAANTGELFF.